Listed below are T cell receptor beta chains from one sample, sequenced in a study of T cell repertoires in cytomegalovirus infection. TCRdb fed the reads into MiXCR, producing one record per CDR3 protein. The profile shows about 69,000 distinct CDR3 sequences, approximately 30% of them singletons. These receptors lack a known antigen. The sample here was CD8+ T cells from cultured PBMCs, taken from culture after CMV antigen stimulation. All receptors come from a human donor in good health (CMV status not recorded). Some clones in this sample may be carry-over from other donors' samples. CDR3s include the opening cysteine and the closing phenylalanine or tryptophan. D genes are given only for firm matches. The listing skips clone size in some rows; elsewhere it reads once, few, many or a size class.

14,NA,TRBJ1-2,NA,TRBV12-3/TRBV12-4,TGTGCCAGCAGTTTGGGCAGCCTCTCATATGGCTACACCTTC,CASSLGSLSYGYTF
15,TRBD1,TRBJ2-7,many,TRBV6-5,TGTGCCAGCAGTTCTGACAGGGGAGTTTCCTACGAGCAGTACTTC,CASSSDRGVSYEQYF
16,NA,TRBJ2-7,many,TRBV6-5,TGTGCCAGCAGTTACTCCGGACAGAGCAGCTCCTACGAGCAGTACTTC,CASSYSGQSSSYEQYF
15,NA,TRBJ1-5,many,TRBV7-9,TGTGCCAGCAGCCCGGGACGCCTGGGGGATCAGCCCCAGCATTTT,CASSPGRLGDQPQHF
13,NA,TRBJ1-1,NA,TRBV7-2,TGTGCCAGCAGCGGAGGAGGACCATATGAAGCTTTCTTT,CASSGGGPYEAFF
15,NA,TRBJ2-1,few,TRBV19,TGTGCCGTCAACAGTGGGGATTCACCTTACAATGAGCAGTTCTTC,CAVNSGDSPYNEQFF
14,TRBD2,TRBJ2-7,few,TRBV30,TGTGCCTGGTCGTTGGGGGAGGGCCTCCACGAGCAGTACTTC,CAWSLGEGLHEQYF
16,NA,TRBJ1-5,few,TRBV12-3/TRBV12-4,TGTGCCAGCAGCCCGAGGTTCTCCAATAGCAATCAGCCCCAGCATTTT,CASSPRFSNSNQPQHF
14,NA,TRBJ2-2,many,TRBV2,TGTGCCAGCAGTGAAAGGCTAAGTGGCGGGGAGCTGTTTTTT,CASSERLSGGELFF
16,TRBD1,TRBJ2-3,few,TRBV12-3/TRBV12-4,TGTGCCAGCAGTTTAGCTTGGACAGGGGACACAGATACGCAGTATTTT,CASSLAWTGDTDTQYF
13,NA,TRBJ1-2,NA,TRBV9,TGTGCCAGCAGCCTTGACAGTCACTATGGCTACACCTTC,CASSLDSHYGYTF
15,NA,TRBJ2-1,many,TRBV7-9,TGTGCCAGCAGCTTAACGGCCTCCTCCTACAATGAGCAGTTCTTC,CASSLTASSYNEQFF
15,NA,TRBJ2-7,NA,TRBV11-2,TGTGCCAACAGCTCTGCCGGGAGCGCATCCTACGAGCAGTACTTC,CANSSAGSASYEQYF
13,NA,TRBJ2-1,NA,TRBV20-1,TGCAGTGCTAATGGGGGCCTCGGTTATAAGCAGTTCTTC,CSANGGLGYKQFF
13,NA,TRBJ1-6,many,TRBV5-1,TGCGCCACTAGCGGAGACCCTCTTTCACCCCTCCACTTT,CATSGDPLSPLHF
15,NA,TRBJ1-5,many,TRBV7-8,TGTGCCAGCAGCCCACTGGTGGGGGGCGAACAGCCCCAGCATTTT,CASSPLVGGEQPQHF
13,TRBD1,TRBJ2-1,NA,TRBV6-2/TRBV6-3,TGTGCCAGTGAGGGACAGGGTGGGAATGAGCAGTTCTTC,CASEGQGGNEQFF
13,NA,TRBJ2-7,few,TRBV5-1,TGCGCCAGCAGCATGACAGCACCCTACGAGCAGTACTTC,CASSMTAPYEQYF
15,TRBD1,TRBJ2-3,many,TRBV7-2,TGTGCCAGCAGCGATAAGGGGGCGCGGACAGATACGCAGTATTTT,CASSDKGARTDTQYF
15,TRBD2,TRBJ2-1,NA,TRBV2,TGTGCCAGCAGTGAAGTCAGACTAGCGGGGCGCCGACAGTTCTTC,CASSEVRLAGRRQFF
17,TRBD2,TRBJ2-3,many,TRBV3-1,TGTGCCAGCAGCCAAACTGCGGGACTAGCGGCCACAGATACGCAGTATTTT,CASSQTAGLAATDTQYF
14,NA,TRBJ2-5,NA,TRBV5-4,TGTGCCAGCAGCTTATTCGTGGGGGGAGAGACCCAGTACTTC,CASSLFVGGETQYF
14,NA,TRBJ2-1,NA,TRBV15,TGTGCCACCAGTCAACGGGTAGAAAACAATGAGCAGTTCTTC,CATSQRVENNEQFF
14,NA,TRBJ2-7,many,TRBV11-2,TGTGCCAGCAGCTCTAATACGGGGGCCTACGAGCAGTACTTC,CASSSNTGAYEQYF
13,NA,TRBJ1-1,NA,TRBV30,TGTGCCTGGAGGGTCACGATAAACACTGAAGCTTTCTTT,CAWRVTINTEAFF
15,NA,TRBJ2-2,NA,TRBV20-1,TGCAGTGCTAGAGGGCTCAGGACGAACACCGGGGAGCTGTTTTTT,CSARGLRTNTGELFF
12,NA,TRBJ2-7,many,TRBV7-8,TGTGCCAGCAGCTCCTCAGGGTACGAGCAGTACTTC,CASSSSGYEQYF
15,NA,TRBJ1-4,NA,TRBV7-2,TGTGCCAGCAGCCAAGGGGTTCTGGGTAATGAAAAACTGTTTTTT,CASSQGVLGNEKLFF
14,NA,TRBJ2-5,few,TRBV5-1,TGCGCCAGCAGCTTGGGACTCGGGGTCAAGACCCAGTACTTC,CASSLGLGVKTQYF
13,NA,TRBJ1-4,NA,TRBV19,TGTGCCAGTAGTTACAGGACTAATGAAAAACTGTTTTTT,CASSYRTNEKLFF
16,NA,TRBJ2-1,NA,TRBV12-3/TRBV12-4,TGTGCCAGCAGTCCCCCCGGGGGCTACACCTACAATGAGCAGTTCTTC,CASSPPGGYTYNEQFF
15,TRBD2,TRBJ2-7,NA,TRBV5-6,TGTGCCAGCGGATATCTAGCGGGTAACTCCTACGAGCAGTACTTC,CASGYLAGNSYEQYF
16,NA,TRBJ2-3,NA,TRBV20-1,TGCAGTGCTAGTCCCGAGGTACTCAAGAACACAGATACGCAGTATTTT,CSASPEVLKNTDTQYF
14,NA,TRBJ1-5,NA,TRBV12-3/TRBV12-4,TGTGCCAGCATTACCGGCTCGGGCAATCAGCCCCAGCATTTT,CASITGSGNQPQHF
17,NA,TRBJ1-1,many,TRBV7-6,TGTGCCAGCAGTCTCGATCCCCTGGATTCCGGGAACACTGAAGCTTTCTTT,CASSLDPLDSGNTEAFF
10,NA,TRBJ2-1,NA,TRBV28,TGTGCCACTCAGGGGGGTGAGCAGTTCTTC,CATQGGEQFF
14,TRBD2,TRBJ2-3,NA,TRBV10-2,TGCGCCAGCAGAAGGGAGCGGGGAGGAGATACGCAGTATTTT,CASRRERGGDTQYF
13,NA,TRBJ2-1,once,TRBV5-6,TGTGCCAGCAGCTTGGCGGGGTCCACCCTGGAGTTCTTC,CASSLAGSTLEFF
15,NA,TRBJ1-4,NA,TRBV4-1,TGCGCCAGCAGCCCCGGGGACGGACTGAATGAAAAACTGTTTTTT,CASSPGDGLNEKLFF
16,NA,TRBJ2-4,NA,TRBV30,TGTGCCTGGAGTGTAAACAGCTTCACGGCCAAAAACATTCAGTACTTC,CAWSVNSFTAKNIQYF
19,NA,TRBJ2-3,few,TRBV7-9,TGTGCCAGCAGCTTAGCGCCCGCCGCAACCGTGGGAAGGACAGATACGCAGTATTTT,CASSLAPAATVGRTDTQYF
15,TRBD1,TRBJ1-2,few,TRBV2,TGTGCCAGCAGCCACGGACAGGGGGCGTCTCATGGCTACACCTTC,CASSHGQGASHGYTF